Below are 20 T cell receptor beta chains sequenced from a single sample in a study of T cell repertoires in cytomegalovirus infection (dated by TCRdb to the late 2010s). Sequencer: Illumina HiSeq 1500. TCRdb trimmed public reads at Q25 via fastp, called clones via MiXCR and kept in-frame beta chains. CDR3 protein duplicates are merged, each entry listing the most common genes and DNA. The sample table records about 740,000 distinct CDR3 sequences; less than 40% of these occur just once. About 2.8% of the sample goes to the ten largest clones. Sequencing was done on a sample of PBMCs. These receptors were taken from a human donor in good health (CMV status not recorded). Some clones in this sample may be carry-over from other donors' samples.

For this clonotype: This CDR3 fails to terminate in the conserved phenylalanine or tryptophan, so it likely reflects a read error. The CDR3 is CASRITGTSNYGYTC. The CDR3 region has the DNA TGCGCCAGCCGCATCACCGGGACATCGAACTATGGCTACACCTGC. The chain employs TRBV5-1 and TRBJ1-2; a possible D gene is TRBD1 (6 bases). The ends were cut back, 7 bases at V and 2 bases at J, with 18 bases in the middle. This CDR3 has 15 residues. CDR1 is SGHRS and CDR2 is YFSETQ in the germline V gene.

This clonotype has just a few counts. V gene TRBV10-3 combines with J gene TRBJ1-5, with 8 nucleotides matching TRBD1. The CDR3 runs 17 residues. The junction had 16 bases not matched to a gene; V was cut back by 10 bases and J by 2 bases. CDR1 is ENHRY, CDR2 SYGVKD, per germline. The CDR3 sequence: CATGETGDVSGNQPQHF. The CDR3 DNA reads TGTGCCACGGGGGAGACAGGGGATGTATCGGGCAATCAGCCCCAGCATTTT.

J is TRBJ1-6 and V is TRBV6-8; 7 bases align to TRBD1. After removal of 7 bases from V and 10 bases from J, the junction contained 10 bases not matched to a gene. The CDR3 runs to 14 residues. CDR1 MNHGY and CDR2 SAAAGT come from the germline V gene. The CDR3 nucleotides read TGTGCCAGCAAACCGGGACAGAACAAATCACCCCTCCACTTT. Protein sequence: CASKPGQNKSPLHF.

This clonotype was observed a few times. This chain uses TRBV7-6 with TRBJ2-7; 10 bases match TRBD2. This CDR3 contains 15 residues. J gave up 6 bases and V 0 bases, and 5 bases lay outside the gene matches. Germline-derived CDR1 and CDR2 are SGHVS and FNYEAQ. The CDR3 sequence: CASSLAGAGGVEQYF. The CDR3 DNA sequence: TGTGCCAGCAGCTTAGCGGGAGCGGGAGGGGTCGAGCAGTACTTC.

This clonotype showed up just once. Compared with germline, one end of the junction differs, possibly owing to a read error. V is TRBV20-1 and J is TRBJ1-6; 8 bases line up with TRBD1. CDR1 is DFQATT and CDR2 is SNEGSKA in the germline V gene (reference sequence). The CDR3 runs to 15 residues. The CDR3 bases are TGCAGTGCTCGCCCCGGGACAGGCGAAAATTCACCCCTCCAGTTT. It encodes CSARPGTGENSPLQF.

A few counts support this clonotype. This chain connects TRBV29-1 to TRBJ2-3; D possibly uses TRBD1 or TRBD2 (5 bases each). From germline, CDR1 is SQVTM and CDR2 ANQGSEA. This CDR3 region has 13 residues. The V end was cut by 4 bases, the J end by 3 bases, with 11 bases between. DNA for the CDR3: TGCAGCGTTGTAGGGACCTCGACAGATACGCAGTATTTT. As protein: CSVVGTSTDTQYF.

This clonotype was observed a few times. The V and J genes are TRBV6-4 and TRBJ2-3; 7 bases are shared with TRBD2. Germline V gene data show CDR1 as MRHNA and CDR2 as SNTAGT. Trimming cost V 3 bases and J 3 bases; bases outside gene matches: 6. The CDR3 covers 15 residues. The CDR3 bases are TGTGCCAGCAGTGAGTTCGCGGGAGAAACAGATACGCAGTATTTT. It specifies CASSEFAGETDTQYF.

The V and J genes are TRBV20-1 and TRBJ1-1, with D hard to call. Germline V gene data show CDR1 as DFQATT and CDR2 as SNEGSKA (reference sequence). This CDR3 has 14 residues. Deletions cut 1 base from V and 3 bases from J, with 12 bases between. CDR3 in amino acids: CSARGDKGHTEAFF. CDR3 in DNA: TGCAGTGCTAGAGGCGACAAAGGACACACTGAAGCTTTCTTT.

The chain employs TRBV5-8 and TRBJ1-4; D is unclear. Germline V gives CDR1 SGHTS, CDR2 YDEGEE. CDR3 length: 16 residues. Deletions cut 2 bases from V and 0 bases from J, with 11 bases between. CDR3 amino acids: CASSLPMQPTNEKLFF. The CDR3 DNA follows: TGTGCCAGCAGCTTACCCATGCAACCAACTAATGAAAAACTGTTTTTT.

CDR3 amino acids: CASRGLEVFF. Here the CDR3 DNA reads TGTGCCAGCAGGGGGCTCGAGGTTTTCTTT. The chain couples TRBV12-3 or TRBV12-4 to TRBJ1-1; a weak D match, TRBD1 (5 bases). CDR3 size: 10 residues. Trimming pared 6 bases from V and 13 bases from J, leaving 12 bases between.

This clonotype turned up a few times. This chain joins TRBV6-1 and TRBJ1-2; D is unclear. The CDR3 consists of 14 residues. Trimming left V 0 bases short and J 7 bases short, with 12 bases between. Germline V lookup: CDR1 MNHNS, CDR2 SASEGT. CDR3 in amino acids: CASSEAGWGTGYTF. Here the CDR3 DNA reads TGTGCCAGCAGTGAAGCGGGTTGGGGAACTGGCTACACCTTC.

The chain couples TRBV19 to TRBJ2-1; D possibly matches TRBD1 or TRBD2 (5 bases each). V lost 2 bases to trimming and J lost 4 bases, with 27 bases between them. CDR1 is LNHDA and CDR2 is SQIVND in the germline V gene (reference sequence). The CDR3 covers 20 residues. Here the CDR3 reads CASSINYGTGYAPNYNEQFF. Here the CDR3 DNA reads TGTGCCAGTAGTATAAACTATGGGACGGGCTATGCTCCGAATTACAATGAGCAGTTCTTC.

This clonotype was observed many times. The V and J genes are TRBV20-1 and TRBJ2-4; D remains ambiguous. The V gene's germline CDR1 is DFQATT and CDR2 SNEGSKA (reference sequence). With 6 bases removed from V and 2 bases from J, the gap between germline ends came to 14 bases. The CDR3 totals 14 residues. The CDR3, as DNA: TGCAGTGCCGCTCTTAAGTGGACCAAAAACATTCAGTACTTC. It codes for CSAALKWTKNIQYF.

This clonotype was seen a handful of times. V is TRBV10-3 and J is TRBJ2-3, with 8 bases fitting TRBD1. The junction had 4 bases not matched to a gene; V was cut back by 3 bases and J by 2 bases. The length of the CDR3 is 15 residues. The germline CDR1 and CDR2 sequences are ENHRY and SYGVKD. DNA for the CDR3: TGTGCCATCAGTGACAGGGGGCCTGACACAGATACGCAGTATTTT. Translated: CAISDRGPDTDTQYF.

This clonotype has just a few counts. V is TRBV20-1 and J is TRBJ2-1; 7 bases are shared with TRBD2. The CDR3 sequence is 16 residues long. Trimming removed 2 bases from V and 6 bases from J; junction bases left unmatched: 13. The V gene's germline CDR1 is DFQATT and CDR2 SNEGSKA (reference sequence). CDR3 sequence reads: CSARRLADVYGNEQFF. The CDR3 nucleotides are TGCAGTGCTAGAAGGCTAGCGGACGTCTATGGCAATGAGCAGTTCTTC.

This clonotype was counted a few times. This rearrangement joins TRBV19 to TRBJ1-5, with TRBD1 as a possible D gene (5 bases). Trimming removed 3 bases at V and 2 bases at J, with 29 bases between. The CDR3 spans 21 residues. CDR1 and CDR2 from the germline V gene are LNHDA and SQIVND (reference sequence). CDR3 bases: TGTGCCAGTAGTATCCCCCCTTGGGGAAGTAATGGCAGGGAGGGCAATCAGCCCCAGCATTTT. Protein: CASSIPPWGSNGREGNQPQHF.

This clonotype was picked up a small number of times. In nucleotides, the CDR3 is TGTGCCAGCAGTACTCTAGGACAGGGGAAAGCTTTCTTT. Its protein product is CASSTLGQGKAFF. This chain uses TRBV27 with TRBJ1-1; 9 positions match TRBD1. The CDR3 contains 13 residues. The trim removed 5 bases at V and 9 bases at J, leaving 7 bases unmatched. CDR1 is MNHEY, CDR2 SMNVEV, per germline (reference sequence).

A few counts support this clonotype. V is TRBV7-2 and J is TRBJ1-1, with a tentative D call TRBD1 (5 bases). V lost 1 base, J lost 5 bases, and 11 bases lay in between. The CDR3 is 14 residues long. Germline assignment: CDR1 SGHTA and CDR2 FQGNSA. CDR3 amino acids: CASSLGWGRTEAFF. DNA for the CDR3: TGTGCCAGCAGCTTAGGGTGGGGGAGAACTGAAGCTTTCTTT.

This clonotype was seen a few times. This chain connects TRBV7-9 to TRBJ2-3; 7 nucleotides align to TRBD2. The CDR3 is 14 residues long. With V trimmed by 4 bases and J by 4 bases, 5 bases remained unmatched. Germline V gives CDR1 SEHNR, CDR2 FQNEAQ (reference sequence). CDR3 in amino acids: CASSSGGMADTQYF. The CDR3 DNA is TGTGCCAGCAGCTCCGGGGGGATGGCAGATACGCAGTATTTT.

Concerning this clonotype: A read error may account for a junction end that differs from germline. The chain links TRBV28 to TRBJ1-5; 9 bases align to TRBD1. The CDR3 runs 12 residues. CDR1 MDHEN and CDR2 SYDVKM come from the germline V gene. The CDR3 protein is CASSLRDRAMDF. The CDR3 nucleotides read TGTGCCAGCAGTTTAAGGGACAGGGCCATGGATTTT.